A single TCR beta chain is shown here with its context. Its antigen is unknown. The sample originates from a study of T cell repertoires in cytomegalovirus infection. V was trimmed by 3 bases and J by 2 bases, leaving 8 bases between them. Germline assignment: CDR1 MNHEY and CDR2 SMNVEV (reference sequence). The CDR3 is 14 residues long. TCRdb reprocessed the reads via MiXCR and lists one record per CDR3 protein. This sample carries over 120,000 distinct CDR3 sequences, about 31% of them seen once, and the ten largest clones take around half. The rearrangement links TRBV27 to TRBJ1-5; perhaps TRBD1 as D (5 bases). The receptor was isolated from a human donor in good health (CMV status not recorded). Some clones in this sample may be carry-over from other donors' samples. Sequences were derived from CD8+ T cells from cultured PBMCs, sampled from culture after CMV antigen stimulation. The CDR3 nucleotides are TGTGCCAGCAGTTTGGTACAGGGCAATCAGCCCCAGCATTTT. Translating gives CASSLVQGNQPQHF.